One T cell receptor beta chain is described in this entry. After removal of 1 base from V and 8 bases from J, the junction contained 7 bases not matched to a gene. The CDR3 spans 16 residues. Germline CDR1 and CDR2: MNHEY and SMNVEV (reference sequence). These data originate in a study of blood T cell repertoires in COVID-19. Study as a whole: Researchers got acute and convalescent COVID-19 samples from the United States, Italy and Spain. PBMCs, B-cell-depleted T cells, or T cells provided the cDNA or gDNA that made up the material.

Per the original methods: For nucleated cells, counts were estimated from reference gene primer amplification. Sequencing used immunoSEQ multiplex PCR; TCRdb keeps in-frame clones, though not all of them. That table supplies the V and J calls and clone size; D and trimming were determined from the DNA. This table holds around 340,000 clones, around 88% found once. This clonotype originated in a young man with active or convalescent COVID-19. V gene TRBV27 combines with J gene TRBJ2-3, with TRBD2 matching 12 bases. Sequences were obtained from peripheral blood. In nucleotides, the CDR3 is TGTGCCAGCAGTTTATTGACTAGCGGGAGTGTTGGTACGCAGTATTTT. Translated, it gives CASSLLTSGSVGTQYF.